This TCR beta chain was identified in a study of CD8+ T cells in alopecia areata. Study-level points and caveats: Scalp clonality, together with expanded CD8+ clones among the top 100, fell significantly with tofacitinib.

Treatment specified: oral pan-JAK inhibitor, 5-10 mg twice daily. Regarding this clone: Its antigen is not identified.

This CDR3 has 13 amino acids. Germline V gene lookup returns CDR1 MGHRA and CDR2 YSYEKL. Between the trimmed V and J ends, which lost 4 bases and 1 base, there was a span of 7 bases. It was cDNA, reverse transcribed from extracted RNA, that served as the sequencing template. Using immunoSEQ multiplex PCR, the repertoire was profiled, and TCRdb retains in-frame clones only, with some absent. The sample yields 200,000 or so clones, roughly 64% seen once. The receptor was derived from a human donor with alopecia areata. This chain uses TRBV4-1 with TRBJ1-1, with a tentative D call TRBD1 (6 bases). This specimen was CD4+ T cells sorted from blood, taken at week 24, from a patient treated with tofacitinib. The CDR3 DNA reads as TGCGCCAGCAGCCGAGGGGGGAACACTGAAGCTTTCTTT. Its protein product is CASSRGGNTEAFF.